A single T cell receptor (beta chain) is shown here with its context. Its specificity is unknown. These data are taken from a study of T cells after yellow fever vaccination. Study-wide background: Preparation of the low-cell-number fractions used SMART-Seq v4 Ultra Low Input. Overall study results and limits: In post-booster samples, most primary-vaccination clones reappeared (roughly 96% CD4, roughly 90% CD8).

Trimming shortened V by 5 bases and J by 5 bases, and 19 bases separated the two germline ends. The CDR3 loop spans 16 amino acids. The germline V gene has CDR1 SGHVS and CDR2 FQNEAQ. Each CDR3 protein gets one entry after TCRdb re-called the 5' RACE reads with MiXCR. The sample consists of hundreds of thousands of distinct CDR3 sequences, roughly 12% of them appearing once. This receptor was obtained from a man under 40 who received the YFV17D yellow fever vaccine. Sample: PBMCs, taken on the day of the yellow fever booster vaccination. The rearrangement links TRBV7-8 to TRBJ2-1; D perhaps matches TRBD1 (5 bases). DNA for the CDR3: TGTGCCAGCAGCGCTCGAACAGGACCAGCTAACAATGAGCAGTTCTTC. Residues: CASSARTGPANNEQFF.